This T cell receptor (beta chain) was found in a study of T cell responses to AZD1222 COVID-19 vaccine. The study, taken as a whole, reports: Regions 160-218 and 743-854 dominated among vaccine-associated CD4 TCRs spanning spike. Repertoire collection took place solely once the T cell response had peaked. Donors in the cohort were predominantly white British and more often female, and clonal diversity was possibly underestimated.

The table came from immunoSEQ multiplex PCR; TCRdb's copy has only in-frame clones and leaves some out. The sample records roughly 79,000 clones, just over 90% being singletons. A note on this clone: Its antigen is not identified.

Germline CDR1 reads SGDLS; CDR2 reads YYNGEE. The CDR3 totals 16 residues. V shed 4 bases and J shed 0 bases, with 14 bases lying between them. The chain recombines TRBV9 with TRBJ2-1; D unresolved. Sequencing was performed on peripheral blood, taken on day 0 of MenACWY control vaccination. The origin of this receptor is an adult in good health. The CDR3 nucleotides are TGTGCCAGCAGCTCCGGCATACACGGCTCCTACAATGAGCAGTTCTTC. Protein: CASSSGIHGSYNEQFF.